The T cell receptor (beta chain) under discussion was sequenced for a study of cytomegalovirus exposure and HLA in healthy donors. Amplification used 60 Vbeta primers and 13 Jbeta primers. The repertoire was sequenced with immunoSEQ multiplex PCR; TCRdb's copy has only in-frame clones and lacks some. Here the sample spans approximately 160,000 clones, roughly 85% being singletons. Trimming removed 2 bases at V and 0 bases at J, with 14 bases between. The germline V gene encodes CDR1 MGHRA and CDR2 YSYEKL. The CDR3 spans 17 residues. This clone was seen a few times. The rearrangement joins TRBV4-1 to TRBJ1-5; perhaps TRBD1 as D (6 bases). Sequencing was carried out using PBMCs. The receptor was isolated from a male donor in good health and CMV-seronegative. The CDR3 loop reads CASSQPYREYSNQPQHF. CDR3 nucleotide sequence: TGCGCCAGCAGCCAACCTTACAGGGAATATAGCAATCAGCCCCAGCATTTT.